This entry lists 9 T cell receptor beta chains sequenced from one sample in a study of blood T cell repertoires in COVID-19. Only in-frame clones appear in the TCRdb table, and some are missing; sequencing was by immunoSEQ multiplex PCR. The table shows 200,000 to 250,000 clones, with around nine tenths occurring only once. Specimen: peripheral blood. The receptors stem from a woman aged 55 to 70 who had recovered from COVID-19.

V usage is TRBV27 and J usage is TRBJ2-5; D remains unclear. Deletions cut 2 bases from V and 5 bases from J, with 9 bases between. Germline V gives CDR1 MNHEY, CDR2 SMNVEV (reference sequence). The CDR3 runs 13 residues. In DNA form, the CDR3 reads TGTGCCAGCAGTTTACGGTCTAGGGAGACCCAGTACTTC. It specifies CASSLRSRETQYF.

The chain links TRBV19 to TRBJ2-1, with 13 bases aligning to TRBD2. The CDR3 length is 15 residues. The junction had 4 bases not matched to a gene; V was cut back by 7 bases and J by 4 bases. The germline V gene has CDR1 LNHDA and CDR2 SQIVND (reference sequence). The CDR3 loop reads CASNPTSGGYNEQFF. The CDR3 bases are TGTGCCAGTAATCCGACTAGCGGGGGGTACAATGAGCAGTTCTTC.

The V call is TRBV2, the J call TRBJ2-3, with 9 bases identical to TRBD2. V trimming: 7 bases; J trimming: 3 bases; junction bases outside the gene matches: 5. This CDR3 is 14 amino acids long. CDR1 and CDR2 (germline): SNHLY, FYNNEI. In nucleotides, the CDR3 is TGTGCCAGCATGAGACTAGCGGCTACAGATACGCAGTATTTT. Protein sequence: CASMRLAATDTQYF.

This chain links TRBV7-6 with TRBJ2-5; a possible D gene is TRBD1 (5 bases). V lost 5 bases to trimming and J lost 4 bases, with 20 bases between them. The CDR3 extends over 16 amino acids. Germline V gene lookup returns CDR1 SGHVS and CDR2 FNYEAQ. This chain's CDR3 is CASSGRGDQTSETQYF. The DNA of the CDR3 is TGTGCCAGCAGCGGTAGGGGCGACCAAACTTCAGAGACCCAGTACTTC.

This chain uses TRBV7-9 with TRBJ1-1, with D tentatively TRBD1 (6 bases). V was pared by 5 bases and J by 3 bases, with 19 bases between. This CDR3 spans 16 amino acids. Germline lookup yields CDR1 SEHNR and CDR2 FQNEAQ (reference sequence). The CDR3 is CASSPPPGGPYTEAFF. The CDR3, as DNA: TGTGCCAGCAGCCCCCCCCCGGGGGGGCCCTACACTGAAGCTTTCTTT.

A single count supports this clone. The chain combines TRBV7-2 with TRBJ2-7; TRBD2 aligns across 7 bases. V lost 2 bases, J lost 2 bases, and 3 bases stayed unmatched. In germline, CDR1 is SGHTA, CDR2 FQGNSA. The CDR3 has 14 amino acids. CDR3 DNA sequence: TGTGCCAGCAGCTTATCTAGCGGAACCTACGAGCAGTACTTC. Translated, it gives CASSLSSGTYEQYF.

V gene TRBV6-5 combines with J gene TRBJ1-5; the D gene is possibly TRBD1 (5 bases). The CDR3 totals 15 residues. Trimming left V 6 bases short and J 2 bases short, with 14 bases between. Per germline, CDR1 MNHEY and CDR2 SVGAGI. Here the CDR3 reads CASRKGLSGNQPQHF. CDR3 DNA: TGTGCCAGCAGGAAGGGGCTATCGGGCAATCAGCCCCAGCATTTT.

This clone occurred a few times. The rearrangement links TRBV2 to TRBJ2-3; 7 nucleotides match TRBD1. This CDR3 contains 12 residues. V shed 6 bases, J shed 9 bases, and the junction held 6 bases outside the gene matches. Germline CDR1 reads SNHLY; CDR2 reads FYNNEI. Here the CDR3 DNA reads TGTGCCAGCAGGGAAAAGACAGGGACGCAGTATTTT. This gives the protein CASREKTGTQYF. The variable domain in full, completed from reference TRBV2 and TRBJ2-3, reads EPEVTQTPSHQVTQMGQEVILRCVPISNHLYFYWYRQILGQKVEFLVSFYNNEISEKSEIFDDQFSVERPDGSNFTLKIRSTKLEDSAMYFCASREKTGTQYFGPGTRLTVL.

The chain uses TRBV9 and TRBJ1-4, with D tentatively TRBD1 (6 bases). The CDR3 is 14 amino acids. CDR1 SGDLS and CDR2 YYNGEE come from the germline V gene. Trimming stripped 0 bases from V and 8 bases from J, with 11 bases between. The CDR3 DNA is TGTGCCAGCAGCGTAGCAGGGGACGGAGAAAAACTGTTTTTT. Amino acid sequence: CASSVAGDGEKLFF.